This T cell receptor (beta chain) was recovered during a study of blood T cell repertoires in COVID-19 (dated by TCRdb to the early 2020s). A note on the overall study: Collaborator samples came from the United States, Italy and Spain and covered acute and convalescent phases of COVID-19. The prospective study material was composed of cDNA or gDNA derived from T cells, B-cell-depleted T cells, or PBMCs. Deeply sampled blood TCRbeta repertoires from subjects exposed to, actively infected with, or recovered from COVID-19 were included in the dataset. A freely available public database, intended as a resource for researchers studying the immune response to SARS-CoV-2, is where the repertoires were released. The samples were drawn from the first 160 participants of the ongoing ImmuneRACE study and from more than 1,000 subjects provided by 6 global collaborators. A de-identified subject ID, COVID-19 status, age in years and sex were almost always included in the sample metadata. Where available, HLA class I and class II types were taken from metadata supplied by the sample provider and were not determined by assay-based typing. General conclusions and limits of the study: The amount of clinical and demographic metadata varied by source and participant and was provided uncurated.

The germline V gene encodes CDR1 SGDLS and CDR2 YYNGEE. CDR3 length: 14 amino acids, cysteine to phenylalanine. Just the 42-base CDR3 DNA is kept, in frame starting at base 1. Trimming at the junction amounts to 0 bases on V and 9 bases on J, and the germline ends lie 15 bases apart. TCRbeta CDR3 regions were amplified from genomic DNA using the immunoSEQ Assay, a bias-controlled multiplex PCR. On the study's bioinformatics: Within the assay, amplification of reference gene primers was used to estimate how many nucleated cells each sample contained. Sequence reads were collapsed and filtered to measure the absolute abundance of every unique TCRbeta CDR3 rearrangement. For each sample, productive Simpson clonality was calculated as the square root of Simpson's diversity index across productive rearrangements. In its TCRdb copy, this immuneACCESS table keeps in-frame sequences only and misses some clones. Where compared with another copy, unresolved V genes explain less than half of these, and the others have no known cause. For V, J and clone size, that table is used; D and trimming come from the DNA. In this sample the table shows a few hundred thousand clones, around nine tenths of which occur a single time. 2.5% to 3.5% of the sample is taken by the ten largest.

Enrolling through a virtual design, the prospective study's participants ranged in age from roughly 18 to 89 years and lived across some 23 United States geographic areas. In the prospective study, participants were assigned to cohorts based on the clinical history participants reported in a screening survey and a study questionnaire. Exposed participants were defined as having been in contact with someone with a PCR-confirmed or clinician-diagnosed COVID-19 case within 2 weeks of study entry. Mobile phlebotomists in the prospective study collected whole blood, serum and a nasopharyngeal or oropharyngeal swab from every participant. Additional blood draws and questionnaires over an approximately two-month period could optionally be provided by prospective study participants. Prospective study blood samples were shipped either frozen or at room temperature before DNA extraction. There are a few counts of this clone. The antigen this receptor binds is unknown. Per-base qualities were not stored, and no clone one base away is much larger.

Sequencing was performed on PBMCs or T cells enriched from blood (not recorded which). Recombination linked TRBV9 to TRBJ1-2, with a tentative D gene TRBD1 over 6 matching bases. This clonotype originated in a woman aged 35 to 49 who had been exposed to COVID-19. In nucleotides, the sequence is TGTGCCAGCAGCGTAGCGGGGGGCGGTCGGAGCTACACCTTC. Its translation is CASSVAGGGRSYTF.